The source of this TCR beta chain is a study of blood T cell repertoires in COVID-19. Seattle patients were enrolled while actively infected and followed longitudinally. The assay was immunoSEQ multiplex PCR, and TCRdb's table has in-frame clones only and misses some. The data show approximately 500,000 clones, 70% to 90% seen once. The sample consisted of peripheral blood. The sequence derives from a woman aged 50 to 65 with COVID-19, enrolled during active disease.

The CDR3 is CASSYSGVRNYGYTF. The CDR3 region has the DNA TGTGCCAGCAGTTATTCCGGGGTTCGGAACTATGGCTACACCTTC. The chain couples TRBV6-5 to TRBJ1-2; D not resolved. The CDR3 runs to 15 residues. Germline V gene lookup returns CDR1 MNHEY and CDR2 SVGAGI. Between the trimmed V and J ends, which lost 3 bases and 2 bases, there was a span of 13 bases.